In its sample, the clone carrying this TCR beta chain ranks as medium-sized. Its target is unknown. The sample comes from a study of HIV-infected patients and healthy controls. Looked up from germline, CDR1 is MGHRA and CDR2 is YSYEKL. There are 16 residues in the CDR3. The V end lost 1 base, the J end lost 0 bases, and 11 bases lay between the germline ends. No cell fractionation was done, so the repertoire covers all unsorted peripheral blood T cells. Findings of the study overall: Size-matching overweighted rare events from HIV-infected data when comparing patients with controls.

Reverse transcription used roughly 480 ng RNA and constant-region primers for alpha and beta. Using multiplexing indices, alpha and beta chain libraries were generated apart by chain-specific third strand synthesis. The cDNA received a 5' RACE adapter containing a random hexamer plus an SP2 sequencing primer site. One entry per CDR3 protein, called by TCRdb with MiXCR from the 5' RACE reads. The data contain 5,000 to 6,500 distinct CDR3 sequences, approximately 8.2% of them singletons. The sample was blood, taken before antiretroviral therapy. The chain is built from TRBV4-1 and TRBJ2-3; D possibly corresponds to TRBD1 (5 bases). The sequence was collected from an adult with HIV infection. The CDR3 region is CASSQAQGPSTDTQYF. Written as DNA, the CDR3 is TGCGCCAGCAGCCAAGCTCAGGGTCCTAGCACAGATACGCAGTATTTT.